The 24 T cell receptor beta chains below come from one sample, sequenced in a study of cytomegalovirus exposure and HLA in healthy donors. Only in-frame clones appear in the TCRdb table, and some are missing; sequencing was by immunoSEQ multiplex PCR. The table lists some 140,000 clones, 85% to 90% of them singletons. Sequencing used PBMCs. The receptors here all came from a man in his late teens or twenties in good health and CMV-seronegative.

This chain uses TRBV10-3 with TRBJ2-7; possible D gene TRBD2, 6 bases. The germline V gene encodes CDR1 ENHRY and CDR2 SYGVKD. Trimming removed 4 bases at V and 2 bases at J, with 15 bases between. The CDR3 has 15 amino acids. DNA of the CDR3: TGTGCCATCAGTGCCCAACTAGCAGCCGCCTACGAGCAGTACTTC. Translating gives CAISAQLAAAYEQYF.

The CDR3 reads CASSARDRAIGETQYF. The CDR3 coding sequence is TGTGCCAGCAGCGCTCGGGACAGGGCGATAGGGGAGACCCAGTACTTC. The chain has TRBV27 and TRBJ2-5; 9 bases map to TRBD1. J gave up 5 bases and V 6 bases, and 13 bases lay outside the gene matches. The length of the CDR3 is 16 residues. Germline lookup yields CDR1 MNHEY and CDR2 SMNVEV (reference sequence).

The CDR3 sequence: CASSFWAGQETQYF. The CDR3 DNA reads as TGTGCCAGCAGCTTTTGGGCAGGACAAGAGACCCAGTACTTC. The rearrangement uses TRBV5-6 and TRBJ2-5, with D hard to call. Trimming took 2 bases from V and 2 from J, leaving 10 bases between them. Looked up from germline, CDR1 is SGHDT and CDR2 is YYEEEE. This CDR3 has 14 residues.

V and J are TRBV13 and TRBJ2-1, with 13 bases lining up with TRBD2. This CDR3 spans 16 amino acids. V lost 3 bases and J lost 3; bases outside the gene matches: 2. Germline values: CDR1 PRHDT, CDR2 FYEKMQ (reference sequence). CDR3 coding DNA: TGTGCCAGCAGCTTTGGACTAGCGGGAGTCTACAATGAGCAGTTCTTC. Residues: CASSFGLAGVYNEQFF. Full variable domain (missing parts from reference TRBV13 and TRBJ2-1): AAGVIQSPRHLIKEKRETATLKCYPIPRHDTVYWYQQGPGQDPQFLISFYEKMQSDKGSIPDRFSAQQFSDYHSELNMSSLELGDSALYFCASSFGLAGVYNEQFFGPGTRLTVL.

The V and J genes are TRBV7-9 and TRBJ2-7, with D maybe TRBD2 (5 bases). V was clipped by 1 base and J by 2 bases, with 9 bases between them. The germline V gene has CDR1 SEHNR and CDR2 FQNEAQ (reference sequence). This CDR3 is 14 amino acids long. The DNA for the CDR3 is TGTGCCAGCAGCTTAGGCCCGGGGACCTACGAGCAGTACTTC. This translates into CASSLGPGTYEQYF.

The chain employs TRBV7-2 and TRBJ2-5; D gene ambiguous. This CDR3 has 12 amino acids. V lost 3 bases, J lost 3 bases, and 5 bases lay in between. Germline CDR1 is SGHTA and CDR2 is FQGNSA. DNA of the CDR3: TGTGCCAGCAGCTTGTATGAAGAGACCCAGTACTTC. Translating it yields CASSLYEETQYF.

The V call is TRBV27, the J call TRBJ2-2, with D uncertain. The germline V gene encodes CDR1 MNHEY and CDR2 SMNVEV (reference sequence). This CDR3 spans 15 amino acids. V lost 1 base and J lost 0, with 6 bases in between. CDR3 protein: CASSLWRPNTGELFF. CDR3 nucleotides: TGTGCCAGCAGTTTATGGCGGCCGAACACCGGGGAGCTGTTTTTT.

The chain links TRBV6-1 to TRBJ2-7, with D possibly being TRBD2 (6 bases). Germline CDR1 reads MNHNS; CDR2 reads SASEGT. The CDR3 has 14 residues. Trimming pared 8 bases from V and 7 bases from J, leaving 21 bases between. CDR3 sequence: CASRWVGGYDEQYF. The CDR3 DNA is TGTGCCAGCCGGTGGGTGGGGGGATATGATGAGCAGTACTTC.

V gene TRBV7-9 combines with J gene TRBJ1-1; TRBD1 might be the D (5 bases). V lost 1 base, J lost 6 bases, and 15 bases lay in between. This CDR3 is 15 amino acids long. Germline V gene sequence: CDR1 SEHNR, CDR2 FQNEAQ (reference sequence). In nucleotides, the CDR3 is TGTGCCAGCAGCTTAGACGATCTAGTGGGGCCTGAAGCTTTCTTT. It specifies CASSLDDLVGPEAFF.

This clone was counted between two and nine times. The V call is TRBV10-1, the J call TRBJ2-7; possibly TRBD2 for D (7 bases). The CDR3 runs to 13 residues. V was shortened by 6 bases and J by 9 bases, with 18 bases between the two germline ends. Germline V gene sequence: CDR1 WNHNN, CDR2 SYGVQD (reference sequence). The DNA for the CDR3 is TGCGCCAGCAGAGTGGGAGGGCCACAGGGGCAGTACTTC. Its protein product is CASRVGGPQGQYF.

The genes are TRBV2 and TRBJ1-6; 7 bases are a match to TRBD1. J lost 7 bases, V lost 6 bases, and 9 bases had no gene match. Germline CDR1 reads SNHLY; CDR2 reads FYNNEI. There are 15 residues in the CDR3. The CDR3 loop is CASSDYRGSNSPLHF. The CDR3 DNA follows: TGTGCCAGCAGCGATTACAGGGGCTCCAATTCACCCCTCCACTTT.

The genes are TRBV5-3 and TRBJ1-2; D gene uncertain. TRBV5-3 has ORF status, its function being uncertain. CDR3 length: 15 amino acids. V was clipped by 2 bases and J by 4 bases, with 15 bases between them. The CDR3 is CARSFTPGGGYGYTF. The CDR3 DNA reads TGTGCCAGAAGCTTTACCCCGGGAGGCGGCTATGGCTACACCTTC.

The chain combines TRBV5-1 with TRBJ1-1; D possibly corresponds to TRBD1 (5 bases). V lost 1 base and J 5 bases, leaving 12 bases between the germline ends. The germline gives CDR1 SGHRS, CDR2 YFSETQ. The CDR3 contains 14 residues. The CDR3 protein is CASSLFRTKTEAFF. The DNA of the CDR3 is TGCGCCAGCAGCTTGTTTCGGACAAAAACTGAAGCTTTCTTT.

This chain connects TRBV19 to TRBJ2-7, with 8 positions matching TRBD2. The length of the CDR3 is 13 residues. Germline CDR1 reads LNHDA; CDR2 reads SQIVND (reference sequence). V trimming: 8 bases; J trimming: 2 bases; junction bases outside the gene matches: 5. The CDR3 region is CASSSGSTYEQYF. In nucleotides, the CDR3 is TGTGCCAGTTCTAGCGGGTCAACCTACGAGCAGTACTTC.

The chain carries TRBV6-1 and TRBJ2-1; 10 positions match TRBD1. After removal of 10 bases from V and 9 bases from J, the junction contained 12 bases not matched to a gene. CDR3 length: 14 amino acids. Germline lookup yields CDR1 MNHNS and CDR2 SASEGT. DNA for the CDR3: TGTGCCACCCTCCGACAGGGGGCATCGGCTGAGCAGTTCTTC. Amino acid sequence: CATLRQGASAEQFF.

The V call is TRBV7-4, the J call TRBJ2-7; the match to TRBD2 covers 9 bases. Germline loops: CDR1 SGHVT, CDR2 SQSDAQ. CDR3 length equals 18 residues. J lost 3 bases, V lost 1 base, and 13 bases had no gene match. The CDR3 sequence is CASSLGGGSSREGYEQYF. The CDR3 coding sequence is TGTGCCAGCAGCTTAGGGGGTGGGTCGTCGCGGGAGGGCTACGAGCAGTACTTC.

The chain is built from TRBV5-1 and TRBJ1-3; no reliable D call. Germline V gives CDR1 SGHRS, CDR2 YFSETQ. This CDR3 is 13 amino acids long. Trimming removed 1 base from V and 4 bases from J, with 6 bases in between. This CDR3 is CASSLISGNTIYF. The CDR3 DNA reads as TGCGCCAGCAGCTTGATTAGCGGAAACACCATATATTTT.

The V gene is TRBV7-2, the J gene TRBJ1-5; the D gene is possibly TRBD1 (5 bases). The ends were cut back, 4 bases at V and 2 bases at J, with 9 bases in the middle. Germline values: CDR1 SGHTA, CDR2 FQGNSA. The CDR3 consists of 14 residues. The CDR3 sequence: CASSWGGGNQPQHF. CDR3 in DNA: TGTGCCAGCAGCTGGGGGGGAGGCAATCAGCCCCAGCATTTT.

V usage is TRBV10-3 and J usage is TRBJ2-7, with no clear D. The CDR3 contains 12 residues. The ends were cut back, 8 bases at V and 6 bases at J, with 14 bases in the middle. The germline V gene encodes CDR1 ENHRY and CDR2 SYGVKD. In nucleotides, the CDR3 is TGTGCCATCGCCCCCACGGGTTCCGAGCAGTACTTC. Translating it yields CAIAPTGSEQYF.

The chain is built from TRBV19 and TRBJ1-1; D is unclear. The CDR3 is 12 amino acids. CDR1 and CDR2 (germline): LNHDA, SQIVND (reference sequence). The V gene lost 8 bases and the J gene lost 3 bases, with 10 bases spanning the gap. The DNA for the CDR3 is TGTGCCAGTGGTCTACAGTACACTGAAGCTTTCTTT. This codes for CASGLQYTEAFF. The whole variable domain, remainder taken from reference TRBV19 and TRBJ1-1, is DGGITQSPKYLFRKEGQNVTLSCEQNLNHDAMYWYRQDPGQGLRLIYYSQIVNDFQKGDIAEGYSVSREKKESFPLTVTSAQKNPTAFYLCASGLQYTEAFFGQGTRLTVV.

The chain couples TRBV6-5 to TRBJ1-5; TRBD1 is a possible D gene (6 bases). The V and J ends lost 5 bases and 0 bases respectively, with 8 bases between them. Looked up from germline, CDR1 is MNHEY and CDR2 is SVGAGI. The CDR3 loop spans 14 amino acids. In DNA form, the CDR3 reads TGTGCCAGCAGTAGGGACACTAGCAATCAGCCCCAGCATTTT. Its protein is CASSRDTSNQPQHF.

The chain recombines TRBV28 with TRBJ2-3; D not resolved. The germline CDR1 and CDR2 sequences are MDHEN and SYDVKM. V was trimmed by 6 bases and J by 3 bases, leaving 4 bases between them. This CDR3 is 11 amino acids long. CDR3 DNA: TGTGCCAGCAGCAATACAGATACGCAGTATTTT. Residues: CASSNTDTQYF.

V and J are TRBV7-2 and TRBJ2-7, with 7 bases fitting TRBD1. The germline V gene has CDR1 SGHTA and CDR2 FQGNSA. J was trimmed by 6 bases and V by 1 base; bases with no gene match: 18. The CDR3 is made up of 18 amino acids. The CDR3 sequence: CASSLGILGRGMKGEQYF. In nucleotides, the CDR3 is TGTGCCAGCAGCTTAGGGATATTGGGCAGGGGGATGAAAGGCGAGCAGTACTTC.

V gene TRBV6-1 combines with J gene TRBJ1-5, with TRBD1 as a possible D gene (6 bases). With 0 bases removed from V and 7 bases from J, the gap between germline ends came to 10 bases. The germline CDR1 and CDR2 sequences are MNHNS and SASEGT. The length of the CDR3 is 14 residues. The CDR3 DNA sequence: TGTGCCAGCAGTGAAGCAGGGACAAACCAGCCCCAGCATTTT. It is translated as CASSEAGTNQPQHF.